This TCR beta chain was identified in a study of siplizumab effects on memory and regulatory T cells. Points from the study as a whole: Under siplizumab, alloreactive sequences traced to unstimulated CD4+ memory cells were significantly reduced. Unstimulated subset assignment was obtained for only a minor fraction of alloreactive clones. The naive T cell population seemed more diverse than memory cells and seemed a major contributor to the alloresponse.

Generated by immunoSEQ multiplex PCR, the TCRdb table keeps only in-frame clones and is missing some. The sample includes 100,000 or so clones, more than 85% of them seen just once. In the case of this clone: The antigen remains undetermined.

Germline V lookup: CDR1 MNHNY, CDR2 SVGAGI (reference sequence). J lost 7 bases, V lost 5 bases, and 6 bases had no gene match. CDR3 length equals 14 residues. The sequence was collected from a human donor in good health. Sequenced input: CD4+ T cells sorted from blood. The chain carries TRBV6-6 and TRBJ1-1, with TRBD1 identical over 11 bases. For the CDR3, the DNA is TGTGCCAGCAGTCTGGACAGGGGGCTTAATGAAGCTTTCTTT. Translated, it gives CASSLDRGLNEAFF.